The entry below gives a single T cell receptor beta chain sequence along with its context. The sample belongs to a study of sequential checkpoint blockade in melanoma. Study-level information: Around 21 patients had matched tumor biopsies before treatment and at week 13 after nivolumab or ipilimumab alone.

Looked up from germline, CDR1 is MNHGY and CDR2 is SAAAGT. The CDR3 runs 15 residues. V trimming: 6 bases; J trimming: 2 bases; junction bases outside the gene matches: 7. Sequencing used immunoSEQ multiplex PCR; TCRdb keeps in-frame clones, though not all of them. The table lists 3,000 or so clones, approximately 17% of them singletons, with approximately 30% in the top ten. Treatment given: randomized to nivolumab then ipilimumab (arm A) or the reverse (arm B). This specimen was tumor tissue (inferred from file names), taken from a patient given nivolumab and ipilimumab in sequence. The TCR was taken from a human donor with melanoma. The gene calls are TRBV6-8 and TRBJ2-3; TRBD2 agrees at 8 bases. The CDR3, as DNA: TGTGCCAGCAGCAAAGCGGGGGTTTCCACAGATACGCAGTATTTT. It translates to CASSKAGVSTDTQYF.